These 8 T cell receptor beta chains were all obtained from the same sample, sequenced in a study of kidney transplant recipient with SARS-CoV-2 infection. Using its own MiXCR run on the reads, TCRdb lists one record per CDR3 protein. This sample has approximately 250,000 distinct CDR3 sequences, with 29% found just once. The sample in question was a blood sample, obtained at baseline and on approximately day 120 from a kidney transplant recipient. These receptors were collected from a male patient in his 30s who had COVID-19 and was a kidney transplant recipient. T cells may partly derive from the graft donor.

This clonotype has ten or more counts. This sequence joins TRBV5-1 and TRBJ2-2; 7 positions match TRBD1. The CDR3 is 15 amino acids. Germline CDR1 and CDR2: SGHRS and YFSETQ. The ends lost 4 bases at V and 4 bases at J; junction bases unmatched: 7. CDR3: CASSQGDRITGELFF. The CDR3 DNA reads TGCGCCAGCAGCCAAGGGGACAGAATCACCGGGGAGCTGTTTTTT. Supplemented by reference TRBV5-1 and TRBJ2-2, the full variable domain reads KAGVTQTPRYLIKTRGQQVTLSCSPISGHRSVSWYQQTPGQGLQFLFEYFSETQRNKGNFPGRFSGRQFSNSRSEMNVSTLELGDSALYLCASSQGDRITGELFFGEGSRLTVL.

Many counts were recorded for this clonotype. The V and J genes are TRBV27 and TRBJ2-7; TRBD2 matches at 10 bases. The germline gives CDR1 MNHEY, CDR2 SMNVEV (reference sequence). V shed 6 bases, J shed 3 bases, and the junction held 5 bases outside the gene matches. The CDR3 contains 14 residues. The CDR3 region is CASSSLAGVYEQYF. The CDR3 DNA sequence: TGTGCCAGCAGCTCCCTAGCGGGAGTCTACGAGCAGTACTTC.

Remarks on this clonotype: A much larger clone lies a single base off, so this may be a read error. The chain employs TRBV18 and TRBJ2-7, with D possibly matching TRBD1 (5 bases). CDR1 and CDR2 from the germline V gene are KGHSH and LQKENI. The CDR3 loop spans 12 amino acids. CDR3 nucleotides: TGTGCCACCAATGAAGGGGCCTACAAGCAGTACTTC. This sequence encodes CATNEGAYKQYF. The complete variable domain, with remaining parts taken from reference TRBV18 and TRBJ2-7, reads NAGVMQNPRHLVRRRGQEARLRCSPMKGHSHVYWYRQLPEEGLKFMVYLQKENIIDESGMPKERFSAEFPKEGPSILRIQQVVRGDSAAYFCATNEGAYKQYFGPGTRLTVT.

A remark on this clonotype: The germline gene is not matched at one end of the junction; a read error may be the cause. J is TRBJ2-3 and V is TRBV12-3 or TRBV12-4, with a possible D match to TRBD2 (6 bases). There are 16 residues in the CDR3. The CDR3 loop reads CTSSLNPSALTDTQYF. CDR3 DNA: TGTACCAGCAGTTTAAACCCTAGCGCCCTCACAGATACGCAGTATTTT.

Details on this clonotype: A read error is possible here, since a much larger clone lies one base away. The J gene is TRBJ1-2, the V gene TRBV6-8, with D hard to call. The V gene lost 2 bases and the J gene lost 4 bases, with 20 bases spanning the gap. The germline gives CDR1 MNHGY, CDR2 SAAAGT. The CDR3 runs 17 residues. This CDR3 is CASSYGVRSIKTYGYTF. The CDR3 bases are TGTGCCAGCAGTTACGGTGTACGCTCTATAAAGACCTATGGCTACACCTTC.

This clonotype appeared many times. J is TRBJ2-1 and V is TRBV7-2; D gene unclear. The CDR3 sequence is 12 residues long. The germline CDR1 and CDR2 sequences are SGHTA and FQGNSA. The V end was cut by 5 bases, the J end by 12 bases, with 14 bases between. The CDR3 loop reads CASSLKGFGQFF. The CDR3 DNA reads TGTGCCAGCAGCCTGAAAGGCTTTGGGCAGTTCTTC.

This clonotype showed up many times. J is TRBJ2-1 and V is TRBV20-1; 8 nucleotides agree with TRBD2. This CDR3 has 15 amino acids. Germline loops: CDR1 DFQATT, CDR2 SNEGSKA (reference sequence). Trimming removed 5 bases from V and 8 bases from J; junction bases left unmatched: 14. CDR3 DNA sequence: TGCAGTGCTGGCGTCCAGCGGGAGCTTTCCTATGAGCAGTTCTTC. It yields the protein CSAGVQRELSYEQFF.

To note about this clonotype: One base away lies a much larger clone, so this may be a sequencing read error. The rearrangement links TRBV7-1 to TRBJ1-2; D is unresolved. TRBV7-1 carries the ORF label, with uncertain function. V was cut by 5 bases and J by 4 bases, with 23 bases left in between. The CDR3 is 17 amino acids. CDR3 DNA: TGTGCCAGCAGCGAGCGGAATCACGAGGGAAAGACCTATGGCTACACCTTC. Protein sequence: CASSERNHEGKTYGYTF.